Listed below are T cell receptor beta chains from one sample, sequenced in a study of tumor and adjacent non-tumor tissue in lung cancer. TCRdb reprocessed the multiplex PCR reads with MiXCR, giving one entry per CDR3 protein. The sample lists about 76,000 distinct CDR3 sequences, around 70% occurring once. The sequenced material came from lung tumor tissue. Receptors were obtained from a woman in her seventies with non-small cell lung cancer. The conserved cysteine and the conserved F or W are not part of the CDR3 here. Some rows have no size entry. The others give once, few or many, or a class for an expanded clone.

once	TRBV4-2	TRBJ1-1	ASSQSGQGPTEAF
NA	TRBV29-1	TRBJ2-5	NVEDGETQY
NA	TRBV5-1	TRBJ2-3	ASSVTSGSGTDTRY
many	TRBV6-5	TRBJ2-7	ASRNQATYEQY
NA	TRBV25-1	TRBJ2-5	ASSLWGAETQY
many	TRBV7-9	TRBJ2-5	ASSLAATAERPQY
NA	TRBV28	TRBJ1-2	ASSLGIGERGYT
NA	TRBV4-1	TRBJ2-5	ASSQSPAVLAESEAQY
NA	TRBV30	TRBJ1-2	AWTPIYLEGGCT
NA	TRBV6-2/TRBV6-3	TRBJ1-1	VSRTKSPLDAF
NA	TRBV6-6	TRBJ2-1	ASSPRLACDNEQF
NA	TRBV5-5	TRBJ2-1	ASSYRGGSYNEQL
many	TRBV5-4	TRBJ2-2	ASSLDPLETGELF
NA	TRBV14	TRBJ2-2	VSSGISGFFTGELF
NA	TRBV12-3/TRBV12-4	TRBJ2-2	ATSLTWELF
NA	TRBV6-6	TRBJ2-7	ASVHTGQGGSYEQY
NA	TRBV6-1	TRBJ1-4	TSSLEGGLGERLF
NA	TRBV5-1	TRBJ2-7	ASSLEASGRVAYEQY
NA	TRBV29-1	TRBJ2-7	SVVIDGLEERGEQY
NA	TRBV6-5	TRBJ2-3	ASSHDWDSTDTQY
NA	TRBV5-5	TRBJ2-2	ASSHTGDHTGELF
NA	TRBV6-6	TRBJ2-5	VSIHREETQY
NA	TRBV12-3/TRBV12-4	TRBJ1-2	ASCFSGPWAKGYT
many	TRBV6-1	TRBJ2-2	AISLQANTGELF
many	TRBV11-2	TRBJ1-5	ASAKEYNQPQH
NA	TRBV5-1	TRBJ2-7	ASSPVVAGINEHY
few	TRBV5-6	TRBJ1-2	ASSVPGPSSYGNT
NA	TRBV4-1	TRBJ1-2	DSSQERQGYGYT
many	TRBV20-1	TRBJ2-2	SAGTANTGELF
NA	TRBV5-1	TRBJ2-2	ASRLSAGGPVGELF
few	TRBV6-1	TRBJ2-6	ARRGGSGVNVLT
NA	TRBV4-2	TRBJ2-1	ASSHGTGGTNNEQF
many	TRBV7-8	TRBJ1-3	ASSPEGADFSGNTIY
many	TRBV4-1	TRBJ2-5	ASSQDTSGFGETQY
many	TRBV28	TRBJ2-7	ASSLRRTVYEQY
NA	TRBV4-2	TRBJ2-2	ASSHDYSGESIGELF
NA	TRBV29-1	TRBJ1-1	SVEDLMERTLMNTEAF
few	TRBV20-1	TRBJ1-3	SARSSGVNTIY
many	TRBV6-1	TRBJ2-5	AGCRDRGFGLQETQY
NA	TRBV12-3/TRBV12-4	TRBJ2-7	ASKPTVRAYEEY
NA	TRBV4-1	TRBJ2-7	ASSQRTPREGQYERY
many	TRBV6-1	TRBJ1-4	ASSEVQGNEKLF
once	TRBV29-1	TRBJ2-7	SVRKTTGHYVQY
NA	TRBV5-4	TRBJ1-1	ANSLTGQGDIEAF
NA	TRBV30	TRBJ1-2	VWTGGRNHGYT